This T cell receptor (beta chain) was sequenced during a study of cytomegalovirus exposure and HLA in healthy donors. Study conclusions and caveats: In a later analysis, parvovirus B19, influenza, CMV and Epstein-Barr virus appeared linked to several top co-occurrence clusters. Follow-up analysis later connected one missense variant in DCLRE1C with trimming of TCR beta V- and J-genes.

The PCR had 60 Vbeta and 13 Jbeta primers. TCRdb's table, derived via immunoSEQ multiplex PCR, lists solely in-frame clones and lacks some. The sample holds over 130,000 clones, around 66% seen once. Comment on this clone: What it binds is unknown.

This CDR3 region has 15 residues. After removal of 6 bases from V and 6 bases from J, the junction contained 6 bases not matched to a gene. In germline, CDR1 is SNHLY, CDR2 FYNNEI. J is TRBJ2-2 and V is TRBV2, with 11 positions matching TRBD2. Sequenced input: PBMCs. This TCR derives from a woman aged 60-70 years in good health and CMV-seronegative. The CDR3 DNA sequence: TGTGCCAGCAGCTTAGCGGGGGGGCCATCCGGGGAGCTGTTTTTT. Encoded protein: CASSLAGGPSGELFF.